The entry below describes one T cell receptor beta chain. Its antigen is undetermined. A read error may produce the germline difference seen at one junction end. These data come from a study of blood T cells in healthy people across ages. The study's findings and limits: Per million T cells, TCR beta diversity dropped about linearly as age rose. The long-lived group displayed more naive CD4+ cells, plus higher diversity, than the aged donors did.

The CDR3 is 15 residues long. Germline CDR1 SGHRS, CDR2 YFSETQ. Peripheral blood, about 9.4 milliliters per donor, was collected. A second PCR of about 7 to 12 cycles used a sample-barcoded 5' primer and a J-beta primer mix. Each CDR3 protein is one row after TCRdb ran MiXCR on the 5' RACE reads. This table holds hundreds of thousands of distinct CDR3 sequences, under 30% found once. The chain links TRBV5-1 to TRBJ2-7, with 10 bases fitting TRBD2. This sequence was found in an elderly woman in good health. The specimen was blood. The CDR3 nucleotides are TGCGCCGGCAGATCCGGAGTAGCGGGGGGTTACGAGCAGTACTTC. Protein sequence: CAGRSGVAGGYEQYF.